Listed here is a single T cell receptor beta chain. Its antigen is not known. A far bigger clonotype differs at one base, so this is likely a read error. The table came from immunoSEQ multiplex PCR; TCRdb's copy has only in-frame clones and leaves some out. The data hold 470,000 or so clones, with 70% to 85% observed a single time. Germline CDR1 SGDLS, CDR2 YYNGEE. V trimming: 0 bases; J trimming: 7 bases; junction bases outside the gene matches: 7. The CDR3 covers 15 residues. The data were obtained in a study of shared clonotypes between healthy human individuals. Whole-study findings and limits: An anticipated effect of sequencing depth on clonotype sharing among donors was recognized.

The chain combines TRBV9 with TRBJ1-5, with 7 bases lining up with TRBD1. This clonotype originated in a woman aged 40 to 50 in good health. Some clones in this sample may be carry-over from other donors' samples. Sequencing input: PBMCs. CDR3 amino acids: CASSVEGARVQPQHF. DNA for the CDR3: TGTGCCAGCAGCGTAGAGGGGGCGCGGGTACAGCCCCAGCATTTT.